This TCR beta chain was captured in a study of shared clonotypes between healthy human individuals. Study-level information: Used for every donor were three CD4 naive, three CD4 memory, two CD8 naive and one CD8 memory plate. Study-wide points: Generation probabilities were higher for clonotypes shared across all four sorted-subset donors than for unshared ones.

As concerns this clone: The antigen remains undetermined.

Unmatched junction bases numbered 4, after V lost 2 bases and J lost 7 bases. CDR3 length: 15 amino acids. Germline CDR1 and CDR2: MGHRA and YSYEKL. How the authors handled the data: Filtering was not the same, since immunoSEQ gave junction-only sequences without quality scores. Sequenced by immunoSEQ multiplex PCR; TCRdb stores in-frame clones only, minus some. V and J calls and clone size come straight from that table; D and trimming were deduced from the DNA. Here the sample spans 300,000 or so clones, approximately 74% being singletons. J is TRBJ2-1 and V is TRBV4-1; 11 positions agree with TRBD2. This TCR was recovered from a man younger than 45 in good health. The sequenced sample was memory CD4+ T cells sorted from blood. Specified subset: CD45RA-negative fraction. CDR3: CASSQPGLAVNEQFF. The CDR3, as DNA: TGCGCCAGCAGCCAACCGGGACTAGCGGTGAATGAGCAGTTCTTC.